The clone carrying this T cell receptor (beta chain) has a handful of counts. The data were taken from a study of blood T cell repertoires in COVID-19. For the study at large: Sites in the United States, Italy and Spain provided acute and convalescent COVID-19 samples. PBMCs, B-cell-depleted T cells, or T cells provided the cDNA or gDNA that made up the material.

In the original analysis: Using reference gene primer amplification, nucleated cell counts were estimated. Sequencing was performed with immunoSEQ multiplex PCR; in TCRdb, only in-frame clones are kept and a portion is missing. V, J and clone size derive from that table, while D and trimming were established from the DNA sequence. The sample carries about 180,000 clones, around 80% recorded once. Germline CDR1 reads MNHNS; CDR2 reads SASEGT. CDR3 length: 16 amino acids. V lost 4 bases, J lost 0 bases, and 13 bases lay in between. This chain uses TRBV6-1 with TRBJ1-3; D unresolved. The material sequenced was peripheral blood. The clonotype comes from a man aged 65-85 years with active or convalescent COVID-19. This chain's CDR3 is CASSGSFRGSGNTIYF. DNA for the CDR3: TGTGCCAGCAGTGGATCTTTCCGCGGCTCTGGAAACACCATATATTTT.